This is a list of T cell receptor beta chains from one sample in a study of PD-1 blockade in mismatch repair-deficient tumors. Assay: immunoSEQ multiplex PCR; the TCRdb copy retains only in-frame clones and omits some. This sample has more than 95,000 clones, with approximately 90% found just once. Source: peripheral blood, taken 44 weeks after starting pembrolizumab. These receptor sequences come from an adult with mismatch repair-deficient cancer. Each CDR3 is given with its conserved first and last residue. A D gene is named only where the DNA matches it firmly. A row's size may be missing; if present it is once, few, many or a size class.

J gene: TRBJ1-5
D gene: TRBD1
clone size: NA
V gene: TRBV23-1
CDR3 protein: CASTIRDRASNQPQHF
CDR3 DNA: TGCGCCAGCACCATACGGGACAGGGCGAGCAATCAGCCCCAGCATTTT

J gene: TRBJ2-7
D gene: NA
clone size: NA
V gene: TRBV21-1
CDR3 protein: CASSILQREPALHEQYF
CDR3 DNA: TGTGCCAGCAGCATCCTACAGCGGGAACCTGCCTTGCACGAGCAGTACTTC

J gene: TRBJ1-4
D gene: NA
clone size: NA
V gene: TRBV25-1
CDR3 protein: CASSEYKEAAATNEKLFF
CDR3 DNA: TGTGCCAGCAGTGAATATAAGGAGGCAGCAGCAACTAATGAAAAACTGTTTTTT

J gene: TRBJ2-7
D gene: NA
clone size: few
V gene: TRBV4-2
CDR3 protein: CASSLYDSSGEQYF
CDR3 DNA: TGTGCCAGCAGCCTCTACGACTCGTCTGGAGAGCAGTACTTC

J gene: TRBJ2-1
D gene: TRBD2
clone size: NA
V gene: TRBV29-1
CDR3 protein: CSVAPGLAAYTYNEQFF
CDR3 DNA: TGCAGCGTTGCCCCGGGACTAGCGGCCTACACCTACAATGAGCAGTTCTTC

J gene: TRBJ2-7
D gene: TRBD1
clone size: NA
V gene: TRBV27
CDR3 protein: CASSWDRGYEQYF
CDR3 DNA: TGTGCCAGCAGTTGGGACAGGGGCTACGAGCAGTACTTC

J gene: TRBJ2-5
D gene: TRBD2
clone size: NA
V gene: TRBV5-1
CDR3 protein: CASSLAGGGGQETQYF
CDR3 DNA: TGCGCCAGCAGCTTGGCGGGAGGAGGTGGACAAGAGACCCAGTACTTC

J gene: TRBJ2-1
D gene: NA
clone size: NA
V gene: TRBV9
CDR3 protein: CASSVGQVSYNEQFF
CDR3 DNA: TGTGCCAGCAGCGTTGGCCAGGTCTCCTACAATGAGCAGTTCTTC

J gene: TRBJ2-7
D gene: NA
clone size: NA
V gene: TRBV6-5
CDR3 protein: CASTRGQGVSYEQYF
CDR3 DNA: TGTGCCAGCACCCGCGGGCAGGGAGTGTCCTACGAGCAGTACTTC

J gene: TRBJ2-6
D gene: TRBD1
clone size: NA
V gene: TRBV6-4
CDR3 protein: CASSESGGAANVLTF
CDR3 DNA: TGTGCCAGCAGTGAGTCAGGGGGCGCAGCCAACGTCCTGACTTTC

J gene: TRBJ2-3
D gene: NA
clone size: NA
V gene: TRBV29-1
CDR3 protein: CSVEDLLPGTDTQYF
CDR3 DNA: TGCAGCGTTGAAGATCTTCTTCCTGGCACAGATACGCAGTATTTT

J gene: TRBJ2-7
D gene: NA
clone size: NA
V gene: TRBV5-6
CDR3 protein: CASSLQEFPYEQYF
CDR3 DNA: TGTGCCAGCAGCTTGCAGGAGTTCCCTTACGAGCAGTACTTC

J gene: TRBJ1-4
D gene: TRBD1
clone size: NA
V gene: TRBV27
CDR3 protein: CASSPRTGAVANEKLFF
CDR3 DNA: TGTGCCAGCAGTCCGCGGACAGGGGCCGTGGCTAATGAAAAACTGTTTTTT

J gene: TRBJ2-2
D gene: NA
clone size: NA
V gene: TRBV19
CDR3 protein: CASSIDPFMTNTGELFF
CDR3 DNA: TGTGCCAGTAGTATAGATCCGTTTATGACAAACACCGGGGAGCTGTTTTTT

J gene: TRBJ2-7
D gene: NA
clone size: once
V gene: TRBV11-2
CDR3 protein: CASSLVPRGGLGEYEQYF
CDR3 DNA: TGTGCCAGCAGCTTAGTTCCCAGAGGGGGGCTTGGGGAATACGAGCAGTACTTC

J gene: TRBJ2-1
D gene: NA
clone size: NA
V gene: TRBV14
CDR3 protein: CASRRSDAGDEQFF
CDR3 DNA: TGTGCCAGCAGGCGATCGGACGCTGGGGATGAGCAGTTCTTC

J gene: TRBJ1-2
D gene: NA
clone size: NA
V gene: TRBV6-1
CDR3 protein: CASRLTDNYGYTF
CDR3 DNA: TGTGCCAGCAGATTGACAGATAACTATGGCTACACCTTC

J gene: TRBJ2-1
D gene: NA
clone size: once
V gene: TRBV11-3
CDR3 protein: CASSGGGAGSLYNEQFF
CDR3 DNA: TGTGCCAGCAGCGGAGGGGGAGCGGGAAGTCTCTACAATGAGCAGTTCTTC

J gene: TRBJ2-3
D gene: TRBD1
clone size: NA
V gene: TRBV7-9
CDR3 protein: CASSRRDRGADTQYF
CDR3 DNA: TGTGCCAGCAGCCGTCGGGACAGGGGTGCAGATACGCAGTATTTT

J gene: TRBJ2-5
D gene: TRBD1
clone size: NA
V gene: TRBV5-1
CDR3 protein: CASSAPPGTGEETQYF
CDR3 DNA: TGCGCCAGCAGCGCTCCCCCCGGGACAGGGGAAGAGACCCAGTACTTC

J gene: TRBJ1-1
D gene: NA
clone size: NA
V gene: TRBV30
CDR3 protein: CAWSRSGIDTEAFF
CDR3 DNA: TGTGCCTGGAGCCGTTCGGGGATTGACACTGAAGCTTTCTTT

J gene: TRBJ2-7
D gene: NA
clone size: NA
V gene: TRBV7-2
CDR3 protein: CASSLGRASYEQYF
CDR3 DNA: TGTGCCAGCAGCTTAGGGCGGGCCTCCTACGAGCAGTACTTC

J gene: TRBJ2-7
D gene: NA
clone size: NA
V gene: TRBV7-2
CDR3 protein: CASSLVPTGWWEQYF
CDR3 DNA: TGTGCCAGCAGCTTAGTACCCACAGGGTGGTGGGAGCAGTACTTC

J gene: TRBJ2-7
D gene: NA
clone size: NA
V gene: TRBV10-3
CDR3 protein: CAIRDRSYEQYF
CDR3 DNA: TGTGCCATCAGGGACAGAAGTTACGAGCAGTACTTC

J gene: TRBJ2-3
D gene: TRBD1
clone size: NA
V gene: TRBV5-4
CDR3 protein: CASRWDRGGTDTQYF
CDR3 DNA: TGTGCCAGCAGATGGGACAGGGGGGGCACAGATACGCAGTATTTT

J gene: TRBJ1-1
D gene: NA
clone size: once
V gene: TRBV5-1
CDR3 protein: CASSFSDPGTEAFF
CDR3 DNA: TGCGCCAGCAGCTTCTCGGATCCAGGGACTGAAGCTTTCTTT

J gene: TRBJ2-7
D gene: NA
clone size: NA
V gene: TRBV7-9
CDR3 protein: CASSFTGGYEQYF
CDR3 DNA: TGTGCCAGCAGCTTTACCGGAGGCTACGAGCAGTACTTC

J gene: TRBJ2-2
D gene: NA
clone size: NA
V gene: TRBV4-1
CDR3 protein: CASSQGQNTGELFF
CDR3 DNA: TGCGCCAGCAGCCAAGGACAGAACACCGGGGAGCTGTTTTTT

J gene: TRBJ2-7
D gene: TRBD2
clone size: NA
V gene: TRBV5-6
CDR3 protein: CASSKREAKSEQYF
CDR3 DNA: TGTGCCAGCAGTAAGCGGGAGGCAAAATCCGAGCAGTACTTC

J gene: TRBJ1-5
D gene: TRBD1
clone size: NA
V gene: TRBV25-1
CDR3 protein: CASSQGGNQPQHF
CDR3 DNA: TGTGCCAGCAGCCAGGGGGGCAATCAGCCCCAGCATTTT

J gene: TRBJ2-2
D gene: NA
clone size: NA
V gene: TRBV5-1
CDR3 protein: CASRSAGGPGELFF
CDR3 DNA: TGCGCCAGCAGATCGGCAGGGGGGCCCGGGGAGCTGTTTTTT

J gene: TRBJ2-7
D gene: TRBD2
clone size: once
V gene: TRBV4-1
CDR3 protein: CASSQDGLAGEYEQYF
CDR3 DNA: TGCGCCAGCAGCCAAGATGGGCTAGCGGGAGAGTACGAGCAGTACTTC

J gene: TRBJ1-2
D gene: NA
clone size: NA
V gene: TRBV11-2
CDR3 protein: CASSSFMSGYGYTF
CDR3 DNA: TGTGCCAGCAGCTCCTTCATGAGCGGTTATGGCTACACCTTC

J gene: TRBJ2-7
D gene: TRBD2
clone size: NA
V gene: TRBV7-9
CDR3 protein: CASSLEGLAGHEQYF
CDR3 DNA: TGTGCCAGCAGCTTGGAGGGACTAGCGGGACACGAGCAGTACTTC

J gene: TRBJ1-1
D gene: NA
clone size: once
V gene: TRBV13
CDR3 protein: CASSHGIISEAFF
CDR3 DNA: TGTGCCAGCAGCCACGGAATTATCTCTGAAGCTTTCTTT

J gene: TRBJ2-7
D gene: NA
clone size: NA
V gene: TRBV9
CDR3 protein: CASSVDGGLGDYEQYF
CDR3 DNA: TGTGCCAGCAGCGTAGATGGGGGACTGGGGGACTACGAGCAGTACTTC

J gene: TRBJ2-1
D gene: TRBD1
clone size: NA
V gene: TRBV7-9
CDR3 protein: CSTGWYNEQFF
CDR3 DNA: TGCTCGACAGGGTGGTACAATGAGCAGTTCTTC

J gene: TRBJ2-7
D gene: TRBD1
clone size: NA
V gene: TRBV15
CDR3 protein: CATSRDLNLRTGEGEQYF
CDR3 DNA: TGTGCCACCAGCAGAGACCTTAATCTCCGGACAGGGGAAGGCGAGCAGTACTTC

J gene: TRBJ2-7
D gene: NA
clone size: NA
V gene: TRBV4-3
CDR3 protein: CASSQVRTPRTYEQYF
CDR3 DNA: TGCGCCAGCAGCCAAGTTAGGACACCGAGAACCTACGAGCAGTACTTC

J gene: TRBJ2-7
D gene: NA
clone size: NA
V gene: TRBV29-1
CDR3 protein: CSVDTSYEQYF
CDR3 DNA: TGCAGCGTTGATACCTCCTACGAGCAGTACTTC